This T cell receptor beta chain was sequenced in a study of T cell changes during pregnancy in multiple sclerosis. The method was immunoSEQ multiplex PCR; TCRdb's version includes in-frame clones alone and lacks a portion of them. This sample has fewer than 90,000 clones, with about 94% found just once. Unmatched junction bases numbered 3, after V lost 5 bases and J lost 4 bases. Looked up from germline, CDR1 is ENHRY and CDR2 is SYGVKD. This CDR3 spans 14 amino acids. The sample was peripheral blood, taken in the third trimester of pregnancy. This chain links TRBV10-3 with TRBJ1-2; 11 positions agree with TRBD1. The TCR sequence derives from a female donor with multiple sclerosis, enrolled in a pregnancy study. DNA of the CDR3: TGTGCCATCAGTCCGGGACAGGGGGGCTATGGCTACACCTTC. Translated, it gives CAISPGQGGYGYTF.